Listed below are T cell receptor beta chains from one sample, sequenced in a study of cytomegalovirus exposure and HLA in healthy donors. The table came from immunoSEQ multiplex PCR; TCRdb's copy has only in-frame clones and leaves some out. This sample has 52,000 or so clones, with 70% to 80% found just once. Sequenced: PBMCs. These receptors were obtained from a female donor in good health and CMV-seronegative. The CDR3 runs from the conserved cysteine through the conserved F or W. Fields, in order: V gene, clone size, CDR3 protein. A row's size may be missing; if present it is once, few, many or a size class.

V: TRBV10-2
size: NA
CDR3: CATMEGQRTEAFF

V: TRBV5-1
size: NA
CDR3: CASSYNREINSPLHF

V: TRBV4-3
size: NA
CDR3: CASSQEPPWRVSSPLHF

V: TRBV6-1
size: few
CDR3: CASSVTGISEAFF

V: TRBV12-5
size: NA
CDR3: CASGLPEDRGLGYGYTF

V: TRBV7-9
size: NA
CDR3: CASTAAGFGNTIYF

V: TRBV6-5
size: NA
CDR3: CASSYSRPGGNTEAFF

V: TRBV29-1
size: NA
CDR3: CSVVRQGSEQYF

V: TRBV7-9
size: NA
CDR3: CASSPRDRAGGNTIYF

V: TRBV5-1
size: NA
CDR3: CASSWGDRNTGELFF

V: TRBV30
size: NA
CDR3: CAWSVGGNQPQHF

V: TRBV5-1
size: NA
CDR3: CASSLISAGVVSANSYEQYF

V: TRBV5-1
size: NA
CDR3: CASSLDSNSPLHF

V: TRBV18
size: NA
CDR3: CASSRNRAYSPNSPLHF

V: TRBV2
size: NA
CDR3: CASSARTDGYTF

V: TRBV5-1
size: NA
CDR3: CASSLDSSGNTIYF

V: TRBV6-1
size: NA
CDR3: CASSEAGSTEAFF

V: TRBV19
size: NA
CDR3: CASSARREDYNSPLHF

V: TRBV6-6
size: few
CDR3: CASRLHSGNTIYF

V: TRBV11-2
size: NA
CDR3: CASSRAWDIGYEQYF

V: TRBV18
size: NA
CDR3: CASSNRADTEAFF

V: TRBV10-1
size: NA
CDR3: CASSQVNTGELFF

V: TRBV19
size: NA
CDR3: CASSTGVTEAFF

V: TRBV9
size: NA
CDR3: CASSSPGLKGWDYNEQFF

V: TRBV30
size: NA
CDR3: CAWIPRGSYNEQFF

V: TRBV7-8
size: few
CDR3: CASSLVQVNTEAFF

V: TRBV29-1
size: once
CDR3: CSARQGLTCEAFF

V: TRBV19
size: NA
CDR3: CASSDHGPGQGTYEQYF

V: TRBV23-1
size: NA
CDR3: CASSQSRQGSHQPQHF

V: TRBV11-2
size: once
CDR3: CASSPRGGRMNGYTF

V: TRBV7-9
size: NA
CDR3: CASGGGPGELFF

V: TRBV13
size: once
CDR3: CASSLGGTGEGYGYTF

V: TRBV27
size: NA
CDR3: CATSFGGGYEQYF

V: TRBV9
size: NA
CDR3: CASSNDHGLGREKLFF

V: TRBV5-5
size: NA
CDR3: CASSCLSGTSGGGQGQYF

V: TRBV14
size: NA
CDR3: CASSQDSSRAFHEQFF

V: TRBV6-5
size: NA
CDR3: CASRHRQDQPQHF

V: TRBV28
size: NA
CDR3: CASSPTGLYGYTF

V: TRBV10-3
size: NA
CDR3: CAISQPSSYNEQFF

V: TRBV11-1
size: NA
CDR3: CASSLGQVYNEQFF

V: TRBV5-1
size: NA
CDR3: CASQPFRADNVLTF

V: TRBV9
size: few
CDR3: CASSVGLGGTEAFF

V: TRBV30
size: NA
CDR3: CAWSRGGETEAFF

V: TRBV4-2
size: few
CDR3: CASSLPGDSPLHF

V: TRBV5-4
size: NA
CDR3: CASSAETYGYTF

V: TRBV16
size: few
CDR3: CASSQRFIGTYEQYF

V: TRBV5-6
size: few
CDR3: CASSLGLLNTEAFF

V: TRBV19
size: NA
CDR3: CASQGAAWPGGGYTF

V: TRBV6-5
size: NA
CDR3: CASSYRGPANEKLFF

V: TRBV2
size: NA
CDR3: CASRWTSGEETQYF

V: TRBV30
size: NA
CDR3: CAWGAGTMNTEAFF

V: TRBV6-4
size: NA
CDR3: CASSETGGTDTQYF

V: TRBV14
size: NA
CDR3: CASSQAWTGGTEKLFF

V: TRBV7-3
size: NA
CDR3: CASSLTRQAGANVLTF

V: TRBV27
size: few
CDR3: CASSLRNSSPLHF

V: TRBV9
size: NA
CDR3: CASGTGGALSYGYTF

V: TRBV5-6
size: NA
CDR3: CASSSRYRSNYGYTF

V: TRBV4-2
size: NA
CDR3: CASSQVKGTDTQYF

V: TRBV29-1
size: few
CDR3: CSVGSGRGTGAGELFF

V: TRBV6-6
size: NA
CDR3: CASSTGGGNTEAFF